This TCR beta chain was recovered during a study of shared clonotypes between healthy human individuals. Broader study findings: Non-shared clonotypes had lower generation probabilities than clonotypes shared by all four sorted-subset donors.

This clone was counted a single time. Antigen unknown. Repertoires were generated with immunoSEQ multiplex PCR, while TCRdb's copy carries only in-frame clones and drops some. The table records approximately 1,500,000 clones, 95% to 97% of them present only once. The CDR3 has 14 amino acids. The germline V gene encodes CDR1 MDHEN and CDR2 SYDVKM. J was trimmed by 5 bases and V by 5 bases; bases with no gene match: 7. The chain uses TRBV28 and TRBJ2-5; 8 nucleotides agree with TRBD1. The sequenced material came from naive CD4+ T cells sorted from blood. Specified subset: CD45RA+ positively selected. This receptor was taken from a man aged 25 to 45 in good health. This CDR3 is CASSVDRARETQYF. CDR3 nucleotide sequence: TGTGCCAGCAGTGTGGACAGGGCCAGGGAGACCCAGTACTTC. Based on the CDR3 plus reference TRBV28 and TRBJ2-5, the full variable domain is DVKVTQSSRYLVKRTGEKVFLECVQDMDHENMFWYRQDPGLGLRLIYFSYDVKMKEKGDIPEGYSVSREKKERFSLILESASTNQTSMYLCASSVDRARETQYFGPGTRLLVL.